This TCR beta chain was obtained from a study of T cell responses to AZD1222 COVID-19 vaccine. As concerns this clone: Its antigen is unidentified.

Study-level findings and limits: In the spike-specific TCR repertoire, nearly half reportedly target unmutated variant regions. White British people made up most donors, females outnumbered males, and clonal diversity was possibly underestimated. Compared with day 0, the breadth and depth of the Spike-specific TCR repertoire rose significantly after two doses of AZD1222. It was only a handful of AZD1222 recipients who were seropositive at baseline.

This CDR3 contains 14 residues. Germline-derived CDR1 and CDR2 are SGDLS and YYNGEE. Deletions cut 3 bases from V and 2 bases from J, with 11 bases between. The table came from immunoSEQ multiplex PCR; TCRdb's copy has only in-frame clones and leaves some out. The table records under 250,000 clones, 93% of them present only once. Sequencing was performed on peripheral blood, taken on day 0 of MenACWY control vaccination. The V and J genes are TRBV9 and TRBJ1-2, with TRBD1 as a possible D gene (6 bases). The TCR originated in an adult in good health. The CDR3 protein is CASSGGQLNYGYTF. The DNA of the CDR3 is TGTGCCAGCAGCGGTGGACAGTTAAACTATGGCTACACCTTC.